The text below deals with one T cell receptor beta chain. Its antigen remains unidentified. No clone much larger than this one lies a single base away; base qualities are absent. The CDR3 numbers 16 residues from cysteine through phenylalanine. The sequence is cut down to CDR3 DNA, 48 bases in frame from base 1. CDR1 SGHTA and CDR2 FQGNSA are derived from the germline V gene. Cut back by 5 bases and 9 bases, the V and J ends lie 20 bases apart. The library came from the immunoSEQ multiplex PCR assay. Following the manufacturer's protocol, the hsTCRB Kit was used to amplify rearranged TCR beta chain sequences. An Illumina MiSeq was used to sequence the TCRB libraries. The study's own analysis went as follows. The kit vendor's proprietary platform handled demultiplexing, trimming and gene mapping. Not all clones reach the TCRdb copy of this immuneACCESS table, which keeps in-frame sequences only. Checked studies attribute under half of the gap to unresolved V genes and leave the rest unexplained. The D gene and trimming were derived from the DNA, and the V and J assignments and clone size from that table. In all, the sample holds some 48,000 clones, and roughly 73% of those were seen once. In total, the top ten clones hold approximately 1.8% of the sample.

The data were taken from a study of a mutant IDH1 vaccine in newly diagnosed glioma (dated by TCRdb to 2020 to 2023). Background on the whole study: Patients received eight vaccinations in weeks 1, 3, 5, 7, 11, 15, 19 and 23, corresponding to visits V03 through V10. Vaccination was initiated 4-6 weeks after radiotherapy alone, or concurrently with temozolomide cycles in the chemotherapy-containing groups. Of the 25 to 35 treated patients, approximately 62% were male and approximately 38% were female, and a mean age of 40.4 years was recorded. Prior to enrollment, standard therapy consisting of radiotherapy alone, temozolomide alone, or radiochemotherapy with temozolomide had been administered to patients, with the combination being received by most patients. Peripheral blood was drawn at six visits: V03 (baseline), V05, V07, V10, V12 and V13. Longitudinal TCRB deep sequencing was performed for about two dozen treated patients wherever samples were available for exploratory analyses. Broader findings and caveats from the paper: Vaccine-induced immune responses across multiple MHC alleles were detected in 93.3% of patients. The authors stated that sample limitations prevented analyses of patient blood samples from being reproduced. Pseudoprogression appeared unrelated to alterations in the top peripheral T cell clonotypes detected by TCRB sequencing. PBMC samples for TCRB deep sequencing were selected based on availability.

Taken with the paper, the label for time point translates to: week 5, during vaccination. Every vaccine dose consisted of 300 ug of a 20-mer mutant IDH1 peptide in Montanide, administered subcutaneously together with topical imiquimod. Newly diagnosed WHO grade 3 or 4 IDH1-mutant astrocytomas showing loss of nuclear ATRX were present in the donors. The samples were drawn from NOA16, a multicentre, single-arm, open-label phase I trial in Germany that tested a mutant IDH1 peptide vaccine in humans for the first time. Genomic DNA for TCRB sequencing was extracted from EDTA blood using the DNeasy Blood and Tissue Kit.

This receptor was obtained from a woman in her thirties or forties with glioma. The input for sequencing was PBMCs, taken from a glioma patient whose treatment included an IDH1 peptide vaccine. The V gene is TRBV7-2 and the J gene is TRBJ1-6; tentative D gene TRBD1, with 5 bases matching. The CDR3 in this case is CASSPHRPGSSSPLHF. The base sequence is TGTGCCAGCAGCCCACACCGACCAGGGTCAAGTTCACCCCTCCACTTT.